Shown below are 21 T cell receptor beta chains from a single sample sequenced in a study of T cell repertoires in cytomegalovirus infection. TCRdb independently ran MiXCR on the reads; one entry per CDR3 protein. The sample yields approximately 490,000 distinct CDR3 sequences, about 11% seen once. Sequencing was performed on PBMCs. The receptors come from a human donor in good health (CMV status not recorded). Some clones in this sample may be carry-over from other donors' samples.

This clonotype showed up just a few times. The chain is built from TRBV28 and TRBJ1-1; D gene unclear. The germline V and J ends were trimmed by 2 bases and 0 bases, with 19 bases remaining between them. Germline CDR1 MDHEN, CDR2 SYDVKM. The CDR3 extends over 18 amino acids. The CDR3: CASSLGLKGGSMNTEAFF. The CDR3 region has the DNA TGTGCCAGCAGTTTAGGCTTAAAGGGCGGAAGCATGAACACTGAAGCTTTCTTT.

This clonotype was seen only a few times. CDR3 in DNA: TGTGCCAGCAGCTTGTCAGGTAGCGGGAGTTCGTACGAGCAGTACTTC. Residues: CASSLSGSGSSYEQYF. V gene TRBV5-6 combines with J gene TRBJ2-7; 9 bases map to TRBD2. The J segment lost 4 bases and the V segment lost 1 base, leaving 9 bases of the junction unmatched. CDR1 and CDR2 (germline): SGHDT, YYEEEE. The CDR3 length is 16 residues.

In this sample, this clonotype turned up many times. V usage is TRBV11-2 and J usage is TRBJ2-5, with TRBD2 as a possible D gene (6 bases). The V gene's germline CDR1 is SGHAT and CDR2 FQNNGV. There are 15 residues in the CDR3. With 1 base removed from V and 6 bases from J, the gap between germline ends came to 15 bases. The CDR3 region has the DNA TGTGCCAGCAGCTTAGGGCCTCAGGGCGGGAAGACCCAGTACTTC. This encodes CASSLGPQGGKTQYF.

The CDR3 DNA follows: TGTGCCACCAGTGATTCGGCAGGGAGCTCTGGGGCCAACGTCCTGACTTTC. Translation gives CATSDSAGSSGANVLTF. The rearrangement links TRBV24-1 to TRBJ2-6, with D possibly being TRBD1 or TRBD2 (5 bases each). The V end lost 2 bases, the J end lost 0 bases, and 10 bases lay between the germline ends. The CDR3 runs to 17 residues. In germline, CDR1 is KGHDR, CDR2 SFDVKD.

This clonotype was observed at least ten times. CDR3 sequence reads: CASSFSFRTRPNGYTF. The DNA for the CDR3 is TGTGCCAGCAGCTTTTCCTTTCGGACCCGGCCTAACGGCTACACCTTC. The chain has TRBV7-2 and TRBJ1-2, with D unresolved. Germline CDR1 reads SGHTA; CDR2 reads FQGNSA. The CDR3 has 16 amino acids. The germline V and J ends were trimmed by 3 bases and 8 bases, with 22 bases remaining between them.

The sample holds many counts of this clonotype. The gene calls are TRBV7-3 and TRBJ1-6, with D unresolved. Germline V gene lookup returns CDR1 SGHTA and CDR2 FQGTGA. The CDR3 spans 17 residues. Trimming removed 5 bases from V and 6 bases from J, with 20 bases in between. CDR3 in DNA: TGTGCCAGCAGCGTTTACTCCCCAGGAGGAGGTAATTCACCCCTCCACTTT. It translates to CASSVYSPGGGNSPLHF.

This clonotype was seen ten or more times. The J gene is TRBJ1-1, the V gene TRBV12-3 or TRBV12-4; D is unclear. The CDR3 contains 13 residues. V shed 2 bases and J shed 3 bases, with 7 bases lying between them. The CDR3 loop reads CASSLPVYTEAFF. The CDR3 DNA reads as TGTGCCAGCAGTTTACCAGTTTACACTGAAGCTTTCTTT.

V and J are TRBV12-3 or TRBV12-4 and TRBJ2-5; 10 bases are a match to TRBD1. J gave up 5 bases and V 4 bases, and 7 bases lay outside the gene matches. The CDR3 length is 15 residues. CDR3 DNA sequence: TGTGCCAGCAGTTCAGACAGGGGGCTCTGGGAGACCCAGTACTTC. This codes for CASSSDRGLWETQYF.

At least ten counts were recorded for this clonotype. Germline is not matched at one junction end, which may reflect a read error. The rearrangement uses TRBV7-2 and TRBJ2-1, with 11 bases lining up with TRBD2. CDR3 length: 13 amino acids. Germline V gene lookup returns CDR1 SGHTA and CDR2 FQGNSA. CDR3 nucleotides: TGTGCCAGCAGCTTAGATTGGACTAGCGGGCAAATCTTC. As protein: CASSLDWTSGQIF.

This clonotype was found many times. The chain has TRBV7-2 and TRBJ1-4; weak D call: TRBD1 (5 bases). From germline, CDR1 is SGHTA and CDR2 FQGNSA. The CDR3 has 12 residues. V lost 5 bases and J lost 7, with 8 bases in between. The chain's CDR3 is CASSPGLEKLFF. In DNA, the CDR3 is TGTGCCAGCAGCCCGGGGCTTGAAAAACTGTTTTTT.

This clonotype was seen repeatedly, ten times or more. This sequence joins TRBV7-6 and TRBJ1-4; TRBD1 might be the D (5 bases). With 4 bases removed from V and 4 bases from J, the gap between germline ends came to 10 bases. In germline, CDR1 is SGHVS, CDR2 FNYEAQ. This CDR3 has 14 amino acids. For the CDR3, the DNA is TGTGCCAGCAGCTCCAGGGACTATAATGAAAAACTGTTTTTT. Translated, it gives CASSSRDYNEKLFF.

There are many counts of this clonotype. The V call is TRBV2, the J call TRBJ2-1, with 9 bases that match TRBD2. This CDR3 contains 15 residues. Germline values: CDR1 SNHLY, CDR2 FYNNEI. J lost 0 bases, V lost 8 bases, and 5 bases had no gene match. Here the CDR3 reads CASEASGASYNEQFF. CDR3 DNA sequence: TGTGCCAGCGAGGCTAGCGGGGCCTCCTACAATGAGCAGTTCTTC.

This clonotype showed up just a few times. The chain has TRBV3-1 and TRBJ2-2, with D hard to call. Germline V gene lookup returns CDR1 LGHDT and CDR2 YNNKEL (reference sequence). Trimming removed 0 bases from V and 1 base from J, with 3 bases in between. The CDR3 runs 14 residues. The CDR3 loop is CASSQDWNTGELFF. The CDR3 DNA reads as TGTGCCAGCAGCCAAGATTGGAACACCGGGGAGCTGTTTTTT.

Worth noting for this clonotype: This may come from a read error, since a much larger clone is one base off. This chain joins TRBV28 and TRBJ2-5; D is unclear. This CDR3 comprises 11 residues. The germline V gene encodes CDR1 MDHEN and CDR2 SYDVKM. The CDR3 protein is CASRAQETQNF. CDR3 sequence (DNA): TGTGCCAGCAGGGCCCAAGAGACCCAGAACTTC. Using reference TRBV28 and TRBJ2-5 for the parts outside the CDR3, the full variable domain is DVKVTQSSRYLVKRTGEKVFLECVQDMDHENMFWYRQDPGLGLRLIYFSYDVKMKEKGDIPEGYSVSREKKERFSLILESASTNQTSMYLCASRAQETQNFGPGTRLLVL.

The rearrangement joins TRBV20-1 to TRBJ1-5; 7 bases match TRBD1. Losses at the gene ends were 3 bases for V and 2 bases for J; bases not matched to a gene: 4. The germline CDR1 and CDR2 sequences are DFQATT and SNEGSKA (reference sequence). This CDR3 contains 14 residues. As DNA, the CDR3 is TGCAGTGCTAGCCCTGACAGGGGCAATCAGCCCCAGCATTTT. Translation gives CSASPDRGNQPQHF.

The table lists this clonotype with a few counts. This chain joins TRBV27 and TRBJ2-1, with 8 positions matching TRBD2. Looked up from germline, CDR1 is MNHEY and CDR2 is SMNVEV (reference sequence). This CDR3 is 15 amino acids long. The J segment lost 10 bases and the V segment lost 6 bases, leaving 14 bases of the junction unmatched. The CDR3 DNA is TGTGCCAGCAGACTGACTAGCGCCGGGCTCCAGGAGCAGTTCTTC. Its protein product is CASRLTSAGLQEQFF.

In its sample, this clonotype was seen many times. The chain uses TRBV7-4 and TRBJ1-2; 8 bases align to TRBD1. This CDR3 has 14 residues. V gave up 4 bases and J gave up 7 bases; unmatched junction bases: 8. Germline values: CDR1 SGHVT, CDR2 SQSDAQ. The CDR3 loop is CASSSPDRVPGYTF. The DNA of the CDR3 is TGTGCCAGCAGCTCCCCGGACAGGGTGCCTGGCTACACCTTC.

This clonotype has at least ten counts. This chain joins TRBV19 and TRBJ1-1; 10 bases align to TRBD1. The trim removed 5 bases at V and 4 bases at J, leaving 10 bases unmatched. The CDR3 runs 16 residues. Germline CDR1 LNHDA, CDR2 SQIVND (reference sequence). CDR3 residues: CASSHRQGARRTEAFF. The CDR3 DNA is TGTGCCAGTAGTCATAGACAGGGGGCTCGGCGCACTGAAGCTTTCTTT.

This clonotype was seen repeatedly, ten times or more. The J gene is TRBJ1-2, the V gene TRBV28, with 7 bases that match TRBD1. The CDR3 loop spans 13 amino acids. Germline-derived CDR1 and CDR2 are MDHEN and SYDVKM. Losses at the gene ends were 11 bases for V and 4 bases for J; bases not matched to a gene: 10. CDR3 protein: CAFLDRRSYGYTF. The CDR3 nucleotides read TGTGCCTTCCTGGACAGGAGGAGCTATGGCTACACCTTC.

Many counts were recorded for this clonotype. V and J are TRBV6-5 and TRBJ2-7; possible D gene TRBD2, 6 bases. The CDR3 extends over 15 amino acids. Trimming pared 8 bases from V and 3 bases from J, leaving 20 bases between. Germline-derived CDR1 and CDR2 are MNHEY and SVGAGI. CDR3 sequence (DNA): TGTGCCAGCGGCACGCGACTGGGGGGAAACTACGAGCAGTACTTC. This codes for CASGTRLGGNYEQYF.

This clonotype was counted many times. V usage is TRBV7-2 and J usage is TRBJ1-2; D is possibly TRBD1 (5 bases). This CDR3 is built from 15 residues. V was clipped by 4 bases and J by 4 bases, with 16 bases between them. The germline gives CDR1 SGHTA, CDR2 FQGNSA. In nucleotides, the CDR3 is TGTGCCAGCAGCTCCAGGGAGGGAATAGTCTATGGCTACACCTTC. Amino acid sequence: CASSSREGIVYGYTF.